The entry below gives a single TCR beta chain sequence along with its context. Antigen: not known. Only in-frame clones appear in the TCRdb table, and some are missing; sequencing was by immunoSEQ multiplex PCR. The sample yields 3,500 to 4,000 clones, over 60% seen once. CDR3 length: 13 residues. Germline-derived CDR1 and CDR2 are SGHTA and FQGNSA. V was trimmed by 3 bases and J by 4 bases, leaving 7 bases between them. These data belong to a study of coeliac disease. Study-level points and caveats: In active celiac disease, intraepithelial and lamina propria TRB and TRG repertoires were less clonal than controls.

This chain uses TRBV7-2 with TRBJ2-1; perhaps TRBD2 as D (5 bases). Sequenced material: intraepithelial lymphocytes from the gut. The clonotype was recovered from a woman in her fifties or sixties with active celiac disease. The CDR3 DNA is TGTGCCAGCAGCTTTGGACTGTACAATGAGCAGTTCTTC. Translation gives CASSFGLYNEQFF.